This T cell receptor (beta chain) was retrieved from a study of TIL therapy for anti-PD-1-resistant metastatic lung cancer. Across the study: Tumors were harvested before any PD-1/PD-L1 blockade. Half of patients were current or former smokers.

Time point: pre-treatment sample, taken before nivolumab and TIL therapy. Patients were adults with stage 4 NSCLC. The germline V and J ends were trimmed by 5 bases and 7 bases, with 18 bases remaining between them. Germline lookup yields CDR1 SGHNT and CDR2 YENEEA. The CDR3 length is 15 residues. Sequencing used immunoSEQ v3. Libraries were sequenced to around 2 million read pairs (survey) or roughly 4.5-6 million (deep). Sequencing used immunoSEQ multiplex PCR; TCRdb keeps in-frame clones, though not all of them. The sample shows 25,000 to 40,000 clones, about 70% of them seen only once. The specimen comprised blood, sampled at baseline. The TCR comes from a woman aged 30-85 years with non-small cell lung cancer. The chain recombines TRBV11-3 with TRBJ2-1, with D unresolved. CDR3 residues: CASSPRGPVGNEQFF. CDR3 in DNA: TGTGCCAGCAGCCCCCGCGGCCCTGTGGGAAATGAGCAGTTCTTC.